Listed here are 15 T cell receptor beta chains from one sample, sequenced in a study of T cells in Graves' hyperthyroidism and ophthalmopathy. RNA transcripts provided the source from which TCR beta CDR3 regions were amplified. TCR CDR3 underwent first-round RT-PCR with the HTBI primer set. TCRdb used MiXCR to reprocess the multiplex PCR reads, holding one entry per CDR3 protein. The data hold about 640,000 distinct CDR3 sequences, with 20% to 25% observed a single time. The sequenced sample was blood. These TCRs come from a man aged 30-40 years with Graves' ophthalmopathy.

This clonotype showed up just a few times. The J gene is TRBJ2-7, the V gene TRBV19; D possibly uses TRBD1 or TRBD2 (5 bases each). The CDR3 extends over 12 amino acids. Trimming left V 10 bases short and J 4 bases short, with 14 bases between. In germline, CDR1 is LNHDA, CDR2 SQIVND (reference sequence). The CDR3 loop reads CATGHPGYEQYF. CDR3 coding DNA: TGTGCCACCGGACATCCGGGGTACGAGCAGTACTTC.

This clonotype was seen a few times. The CDR3 reads CAISESRGIGNTIYF. CDR3 DNA: TGTGCCATCAGTGAGTCGAGGGGGATTGGAAACACCATATATTTT. The chain uses TRBV10-3 and TRBJ1-3; a possible D gene is TRBD1 (6 bases). The V end lost 0 bases, the J end lost 3 bases, and 9 bases lay between the germline ends. The CDR3 has 15 residues. Germline CDR1 is ENHRY and CDR2 is SYGVKD.

This clonotype was detected many times. CDR3 nucleotides: TGTGCCAGCAGTTACCCGGGGTGGAATGAGCAGTTCTTC. It codes for CASSYPGWNEQFF. This chain uses TRBV6-5 with TRBJ2-1, with D possibly being TRBD2 (5 bases). The CDR3 consists of 13 residues. CDR1 MNHEY and CDR2 SVGAGI come from the germline V gene. With 2 bases removed from V and 7 bases from J, the gap between germline ends came to 9 bases.

A few counts support this clonotype. The V call is TRBV3-1, the J call TRBJ2-5; TRBD1 or TRBD2 may be the D gene (6 bases each). Germline CDR1 and CDR2: LGHDT and YNNKEL (reference sequence). V was trimmed by 2 bases and J by 1 base, leaving 8 bases between them. This CDR3 has 14 residues. For the CDR3, the DNA is TGTGCCAGCAGCCAATGGGGGGCCCAAGAGACCCAGTACTTC. It translates to CASSQWGAQETQYF.

This clonotype was counted at least ten times. The gene calls are TRBV6-2 or TRBV6-3 and TRBJ1-5, with TRBD1 matching over 7 bases. The germline CDR1 and CDR2 sequences are MNHEY and SVGEGT. V lost 5 bases, J lost 5 bases, and 12 bases stayed unmatched. This CDR3 comprises 16 residues. The chain's CDR3 is CASSTRQGSGHQPQHF. The DNA of the CDR3 is TGTGCCAGCAGTACTAGACAGGGAAGTGGCCATCAGCCCCAGCATTTT.

At least ten counts were recorded for this clonotype. CDR3 loop: CSARDLDRSSGANVLTF. The CDR3, as DNA: TGCAGTGCTAGAGACCTGGACAGGAGCTCTGGGGCCAACGTCCTGACTTTC. The chain carries TRBV20-1 and TRBJ2-6, with TRBD1 matching over 7 bases. The CDR3 is 17 amino acids. The germline V gene has CDR1 DFQATT and CDR2 SNEGSKA (reference sequence). J was trimmed by 0 bases and V by 0 bases; bases with no gene match: 5.

The CDR3 reads CASSPPVPYEQYF. The CDR3 bases are TGTGCCAGCAGCCCCCCAGTTCCCTACGAGCAGTACTTC. The V call is TRBV7-9, the J call TRBJ2-7; no definite D call. Germline lookup yields CDR1 SEHNR and CDR2 FQNEAQ (reference sequence). V was cut by 5 bases and J by 2 bases, with 10 bases left in between. The length of the CDR3 is 13 residues.

The chain carries TRBV7-9 and TRBJ2-1; possibly TRBD2 for D (5 bases). The DNA end is a closer match to TRBJ2-7, so the J assignment may be wrong. The CDR3 runs 14 residues. Germline CDR1 reads SEHNR; CDR2 reads FQNEAQ (reference sequence). CDR3 residues: CASTSEVFRGEQYF. The DNA of the CDR3 is TGTGCCAGCACCTCTGAGGTCTTTCGGGGTGAGCAGTACTTC.

The chain couples TRBV6-5 to TRBJ2-3, with 16 bases fitting TRBD2. Germline CDR1 reads MNHEY; CDR2 reads SVGAGI. Trimming took 2 bases from V and 4 from J; bases not matched to a gene: 15. The CDR3 contains 21 residues. Written as DNA, the CDR3 is TGTGCCAGCAGTTACGCTGGTCCGGGACTAGCGGGAGGGCCAGCTTCAGATACGCAGTATTTT. This encodes CASSYAGPGLAGGPASDTQYF.

This clonotype occurred many times. V is TRBV27 and J is TRBJ1-6, with TRBD1 matching 9 bases. The CDR3 spans 15 residues. Germline trimming cut 5 bases from V and 5 bases from J; bases unmatched to any gene: 4. Germline CDR1 reads MNHEY; CDR2 reads SMNVEV (reference sequence). The CDR3 region has the DNA TGTGCCAGCAGTCTCCGACAGGGGGATAATTCACCCCTCCACTTT. It yields the protein CASSLRQGDNSPLHF.

This clonotype was seen many times. The gene calls are TRBV5-5 and TRBJ1-2, with D unclear. CDR1 is SGHKS and CDR2 is YYEKEE in the germline V gene (reference sequence). This CDR3 has 14 residues. With 1 base removed from V and 8 bases from J, the gap between germline ends came to 15 bases. CDR3 sequence: CASSLTGSYMGYTF. CDR3 DNA: TGTGCCAGCAGCTTGACCGGGTCATATATGGGCTACACCTTC.

A note on this clonotype: A much larger clone differs from this one at a single base, so this may be a read error. Without the conserved terminal phenylalanine or tryptophan, this CDR3 likely stems from a read error. The chain carries TRBV11-2 and TRBJ2-5; D gene ambiguous. The length of the CDR3 is 11 residues. The V end was cut by 4 bases, the J end by 5 bases, with 5 bases between. CDR1 is SGHAT, CDR2 FQNNGV, per germline. The CDR3 loop reads CASSWAETQYL. For the CDR3, the DNA is TGTGCCAGCAGCTGGGCCGAGACCCAGTACCTC.

V and J are TRBV4-1 and TRBJ1-5, with D unclear. Trimming removed 4 bases from V and 2 bases from J, with 12 bases in between. The germline CDR1 and CDR2 sequences are MGHRA and YSYEKL. The CDR3 covers 15 residues. Written as DNA, the CDR3 is TGCGCCAGCAGCCTTCTGTTTACGGGCAATCAGCCCCAGCATTTT. It is translated as CASSLLFTGNQPQHF.

This clonotype occurred many times. V is TRBV20-1 and J is TRBJ2-7, with D possibly being TRBD2 (5 bases). The CDR3 is 13 amino acids. Trimming left V 1 base short and J 3 bases short, with 10 bases between. CDR1 DFQATT and CDR2 SNEGSKA come from the germline V gene (reference sequence). The CDR3 here is CSARVLGDYEQYF. For the CDR3, the DNA is TGCAGTGCTAGAGTACTGGGAGACTACGAGCAGTACTTC.

V usage is TRBV7-2 and J usage is TRBJ1-1; no firm D call. Between the trimmed V and J ends, which lost 5 bases and 4 bases, there was a span of 17 bases. The V gene's germline CDR1 is SGHTA and CDR2 FQGNSA. This CDR3 is built from 15 residues. CDR3 in DNA: TGTGCCAGCAGCCCCCATAGGCGGGAGGTCACTGAAGCTTTCTTT. It translates to CASSPHRREVTEAFF.